The entry below gives a single TCR beta chain sequence along with its context. It lacks a known antigen. No much larger clone is present one base from it, and per-base qualities are unavailable. Using the immunoSEQ multiplex PCR assay, the TCRB and TCRAD loci were amplified from a standardized quantity of quality-controlled genomic DNA. The amplicons covered the V(D)J region and were long enough to include the CDR3 and to identify the V and J genes. Through the commercial immunoSEQ service, the amplicons were sequenced on an Illumina platform. On the authors' methods: Primer bias and sequencing errors were corrected as previously described, and TCRAD and TCRB definitions were based on the IMGT database. The repertoires were analysed using immunoSEQ Analyzer 3.0 and VDJTools for basic statistics, V/J segment usage, diversity estimates, rarefaction and pairwise overlap. Chao1, ChaoE, Efron-Thisted, Shannon and inverse Simpson indices were used to estimate diversity, which was also estimated on datasets down-sampled to the smallest sample. Repertoire overlap was assessed by strict matching of CDR3 nucleotide sequence, V gene and J gene, and clustering was done by Jaccard-based multidimensional scaling. Not all clones reach the TCRdb copy of this immuneACCESS table, which keeps in-frame sequences only. Checked studies attribute under half of the gap to unresolved V genes and leave the rest unexplained. The DNA was the basis for D and trimming; V, J and clone size are from that table. The sample records 55,000 to 85,000 clones, roughly 95% of which are singletons. The ten largest account for about 0.03% of the sample.

Thymus tissue was collected as surgical resects that were removed during corrective cardiac surgery. Donors were immunologically healthy infants undergoing open corrective cardiac surgery for congenital heart defects in Finland. Thymocytes were released mechanically from tissue and stored at -70 °C as pellets of roughly 8.5-32 million cells. A QIAsymphony instrument was used to extract genomic DNA from the frozen cell pellets. This record belongs to a study of human thymus T cells (TCRdb year 2020). Regarding the study in general: The study characterized TCR alpha and beta repertoires from roughly eight infant thymus samples and a few related peripheral blood samples. The cohort included a handful of male and a couple of female infants, with donor ages spanning 7 to 244 days. Broader findings and caveats from the paper: The related research reported highly overlapping thymic TCR repertoires among unrelated individuals. Both the thymic and the peripheral blood repertoires appeared to show biased V and J gene segment usage. Thymus samples yielded on average around 810,000 unique TCRB clonotypes, compared with some 83,000 from blood samples.

V is pared back by 5 bases and J by 1 base, with 20 bases lying between the germline termini. Spanning cysteine to phenylalanine, the CDR3 consists of 17 amino acids. Kept here is only the CDR3 DNA, which spans 51 bases and is read in frame from base 1. Per the germline V gene, MDHEN is the CDR1 and SYDVKM is the CDR2. This receptor was taken from a girl under two years old with a congenital heart defect but otherwise immunologically healthy. The rearranged chain carries TRBV28 and TRBJ2-5; matching of 5 bases hints at TRBD2 as the D gene. Sequenced sample: thymus tissue. The CDR3 here reads CASSLHNGRRPQETQYF. The bases read TGTGCCAGCAGTCTCCACAACGGGCGGAGGCCCCAAGAGACCCAGTACTTC.